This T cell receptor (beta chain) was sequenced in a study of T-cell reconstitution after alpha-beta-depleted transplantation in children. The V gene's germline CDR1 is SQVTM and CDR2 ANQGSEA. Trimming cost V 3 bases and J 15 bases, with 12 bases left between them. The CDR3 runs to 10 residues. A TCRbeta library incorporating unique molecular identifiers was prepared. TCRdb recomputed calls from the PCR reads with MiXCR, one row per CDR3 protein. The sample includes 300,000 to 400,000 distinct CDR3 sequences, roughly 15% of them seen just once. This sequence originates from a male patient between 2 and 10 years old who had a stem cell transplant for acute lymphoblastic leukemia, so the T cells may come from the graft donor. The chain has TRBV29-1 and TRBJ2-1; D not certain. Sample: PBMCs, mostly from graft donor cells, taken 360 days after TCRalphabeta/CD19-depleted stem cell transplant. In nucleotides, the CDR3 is TGCAGCGTTGACCCTATAACCGGGTTCTTC. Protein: CSVDPITGFF.